Sequencing of this T cell receptor (beta chain) was carried out in a study of cytomegalovirus exposure and HLA in healthy donors. PCR involved 60 Vbeta and 13 Jbeta primers. Only in-frame clones appear in the TCRdb table, and some are missing; sequencing was by immunoSEQ multiplex PCR. Of about 200,000 clones detected, around 88% appear once; the ten largest clones hold under 2%. General study findings and limits: Approximately 160 TCR beta chains were listed as cytomegalovirus-associated. Several top significant clusters appeared, in a later analysis, to be linked to common viral pathogens. Previous analysis showed most TCR beta V segments were productive about 87% or about 30% of the time.

Turning to this clone: The antigen remains unidentified.

The germline V and J ends were trimmed by 3 bases and 0 bases, with 15 bases remaining between them. This CDR3 has 16 amino acids. Looked up from germline, CDR1 is SGHRS and CDR2 is YFSETQ. The sample taken for sequencing was PBMCs. The receptor was derived from a man between 40 and 49 years old in good health and CMV-seropositive. The chain links TRBV5-1 to TRBJ1-2, with D possibly TRBD1 on 6 matching bases. CDR3 loop: CASSSQTGSSNYGYTF. The CDR3 DNA sequence: TGCGCCAGCAGCTCGCAAACAGGGTCGTCTAACTATGGCTACACCTTC.